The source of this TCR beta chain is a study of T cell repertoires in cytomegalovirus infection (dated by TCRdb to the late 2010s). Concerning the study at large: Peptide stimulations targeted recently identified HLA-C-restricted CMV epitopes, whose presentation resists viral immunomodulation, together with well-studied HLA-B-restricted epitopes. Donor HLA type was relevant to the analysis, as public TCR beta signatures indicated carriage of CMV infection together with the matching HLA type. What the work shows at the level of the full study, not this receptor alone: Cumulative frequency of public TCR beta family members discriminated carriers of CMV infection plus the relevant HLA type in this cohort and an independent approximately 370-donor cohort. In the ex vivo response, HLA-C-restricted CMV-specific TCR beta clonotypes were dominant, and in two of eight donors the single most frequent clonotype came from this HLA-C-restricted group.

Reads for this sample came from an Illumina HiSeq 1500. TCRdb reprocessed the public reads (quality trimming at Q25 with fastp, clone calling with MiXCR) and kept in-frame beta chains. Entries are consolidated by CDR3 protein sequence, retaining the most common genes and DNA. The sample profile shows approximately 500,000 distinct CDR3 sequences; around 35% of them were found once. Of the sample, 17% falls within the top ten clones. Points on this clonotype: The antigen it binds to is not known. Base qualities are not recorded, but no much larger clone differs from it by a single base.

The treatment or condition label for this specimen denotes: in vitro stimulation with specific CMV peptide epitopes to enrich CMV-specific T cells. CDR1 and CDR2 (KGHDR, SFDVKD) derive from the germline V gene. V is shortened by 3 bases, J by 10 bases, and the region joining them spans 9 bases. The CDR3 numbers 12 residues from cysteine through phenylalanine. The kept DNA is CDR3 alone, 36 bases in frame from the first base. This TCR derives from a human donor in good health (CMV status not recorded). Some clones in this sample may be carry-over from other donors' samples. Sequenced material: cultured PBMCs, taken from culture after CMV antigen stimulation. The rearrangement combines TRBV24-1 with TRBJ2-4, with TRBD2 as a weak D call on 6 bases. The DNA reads TGTGCCACCAGTGATGGGACTGCGATTCAGTACTTC. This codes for CATSDGTAIQYF.